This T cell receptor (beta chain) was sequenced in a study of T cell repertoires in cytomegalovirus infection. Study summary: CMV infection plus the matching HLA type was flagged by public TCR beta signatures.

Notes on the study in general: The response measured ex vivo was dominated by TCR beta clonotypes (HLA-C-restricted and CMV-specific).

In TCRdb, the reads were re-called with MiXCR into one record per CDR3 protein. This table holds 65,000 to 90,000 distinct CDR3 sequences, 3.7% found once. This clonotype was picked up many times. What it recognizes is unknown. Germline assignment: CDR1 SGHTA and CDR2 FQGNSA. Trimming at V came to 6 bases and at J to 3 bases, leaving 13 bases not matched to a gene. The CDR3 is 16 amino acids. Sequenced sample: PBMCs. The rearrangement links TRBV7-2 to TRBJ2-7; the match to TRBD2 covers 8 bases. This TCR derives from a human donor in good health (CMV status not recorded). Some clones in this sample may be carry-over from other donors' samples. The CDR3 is CASSPGRGGPIYEQYF. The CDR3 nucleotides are TGTGCCAGCAGTCCTGGACGGGGGGGGCCAATCTACGAGCAGTACTTC.